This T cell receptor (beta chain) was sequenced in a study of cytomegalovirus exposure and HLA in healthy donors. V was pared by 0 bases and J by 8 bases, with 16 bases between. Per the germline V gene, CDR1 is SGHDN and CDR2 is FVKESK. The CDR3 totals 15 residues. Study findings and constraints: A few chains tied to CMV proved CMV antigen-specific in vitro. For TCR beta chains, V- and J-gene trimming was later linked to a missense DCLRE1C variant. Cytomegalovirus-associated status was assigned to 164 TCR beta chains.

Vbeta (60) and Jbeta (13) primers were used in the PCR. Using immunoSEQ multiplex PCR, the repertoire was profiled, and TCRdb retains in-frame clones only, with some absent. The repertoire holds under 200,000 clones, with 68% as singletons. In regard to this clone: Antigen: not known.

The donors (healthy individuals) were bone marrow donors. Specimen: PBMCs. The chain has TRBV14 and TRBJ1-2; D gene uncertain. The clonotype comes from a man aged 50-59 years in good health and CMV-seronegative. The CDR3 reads CASSQDRSAINGYTF. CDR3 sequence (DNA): TGTGCCAGCAGCCAAGATCGATCTGCTATTAACGGCTACACCTTC.